This T cell receptor beta chain emerged from a study of OX40 agonist ivuxolimab in advanced cancers. On the study more broadly: Patients in dose escalation had liver, melanoma, kidney or head and neck cancers. The study's findings and limits: A proportion of nonresponders additionally exhibited low normalized T-cell clonal expansion. The mean number of expanded clones was higher in CD8+ T cells than in CD4+. At 0.1 to 3.0 mg/kg, CD4+ and CD8+ blood T cells expanded clonally by week 6.

Worth noting for this clone: Its antigen is not identified.

Measured with immunoSEQ multiplex PCR; TCRdb has only the in-frame clones, and not every one. The sample contains around 83,000 clones, roughly 83% of which appear only once. CDR1 is LGHNA, CDR2 YSLEER, per germline. CDR3 length equals 15 residues. V was shortened by 0 bases and J by 5 bases, with 10 bases between the two germline ends. This chain joins TRBV4-3 and TRBJ2-2, with a tentative D call TRBD2 (5 bases). The sequences come from CD4+ or CD8+ T cells sorted from blood, collected in a trial of the OX40 agonist ivuxolimab. The receptor comes from an adult with an advanced solid tumor such as melanoma, head and neck, liver or kidney cancer. CDR3 sequence reads: CASSQDRGWTGELFF. CDR3 nucleotides: TGCGCCAGCAGCCAAGACCGGGGATGGACCGGGGAGCTGTTTTTT.